This entry concerns a single TCR beta chain. Its target antigen remains unknown. No base-level quality is on record; no much larger clone is a single base apart. RNA was extracted with the RNeasy kit and roughly 0.45 to 1 ug was reverse transcribed using random hexamers. The immunoSEQ multiplex PCR assay, covering 54 Vbeta and 13 Jbeta segments, was used to amplify TCR beta CDR3 regions. To correct PCR amplification bias, a synthetic template baseline was used for both primer optimization and computational correction. The source study handled its data this way. Reads were annotated to V, D and J genes per IMGT and analyzed with immunoSEQ Analyzer, keeping only productive sequences. To calculate clonality, Shannon entropy was normalized by log2 of the number of productive unique sequences and then subtracted from one. For each patient and control, public and private clones were evaluated within the 100 most prevalent clones. Clones were defined as Susac-specific when absent from the healthy and MS cohorts, from approximately 1,100 published viral clones and from other ImmuneACCESS disease sequences. Through fastp at Q25 and MiXCR, TCRdb rebuilt clones from the public reads, retaining in-frame beta chains. Records with the same CDR3 protein are collapsed into one entry carrying the most frequent genes and DNA. TCRdb, not the authors, supplied the V and J calls. In all, the sample holds around 270,000 distinct CDR3 sequences, and 85% of those were seen once. In total, the top ten clones hold 0.21% of the sample.

These data belong to a study of CD8 T cells in Susac syndrome (dated by TCRdb to about 2019). Regarding the complete study: The study used repertoire sequencing to test whether antigen drove CD8+ T cell activation and differentiation in Susac syndrome. CD8+ T cell repertoire clonality was compared between approximately 12 healthy donors, around 14 Susac syndrome patients and approximately 16 multiple sclerosis patients.

The CDR3 runs 11 residues from the cysteine to the phenylalanine. Kept here is only the CDR3 DNA, which spans 33 bases and is read in frame from base 1. At the junction V is shortened by 1 base and J by 4 bases, with 4 bases in between. CDR1 is given as SQVTM and CDR2 as ANQGSEA, both from the germline V gene. Overall results and qualifications from the work: The TCR sequencing and HLA analysis was acknowledged to have included a relatively small number of individuals.

Peripheral blood CD8+ and CD4+ T cells from healthy donors, Susac syndrome patients and multiple sclerosis patients were profiled by high-throughput TCR beta sequencing. The multiple sclerosis controls were treatment-naive patients whose relapsing-remitting disease, either stable or active, fulfilled the revised McDonald criteria. Bulk CD8+ and CD4+ T cells were purified by magnetic negative isolation, whereas CD8+ TEMRA cells were enriched by FACS. Blood was drawn into EDTA tubes, processed within 24 hours, and PBMCs were isolated by density gradient centrifugation. PBMCs intended for TCR sequencing were frozen in liquid nitrogen and were later thawed in a 37 degrees C water bath. The sorted or isolated CD4+, CD8+ and CD8+ TEMRA cells reached a purity of at least 90%.

The TCR sequence derives from a human donor with multiple sclerosis. This sequence uses TRBV29-1 and TRBJ1-2; no D gene can be assigned with confidence. The sequencing sample was made of CD8+ T cells from PBMCs. Read as DNA, the sequence is TGCAGCGTTGAAGGCAGCTATGGCTACACCTTC. It encodes CSVEGSYGYTF.